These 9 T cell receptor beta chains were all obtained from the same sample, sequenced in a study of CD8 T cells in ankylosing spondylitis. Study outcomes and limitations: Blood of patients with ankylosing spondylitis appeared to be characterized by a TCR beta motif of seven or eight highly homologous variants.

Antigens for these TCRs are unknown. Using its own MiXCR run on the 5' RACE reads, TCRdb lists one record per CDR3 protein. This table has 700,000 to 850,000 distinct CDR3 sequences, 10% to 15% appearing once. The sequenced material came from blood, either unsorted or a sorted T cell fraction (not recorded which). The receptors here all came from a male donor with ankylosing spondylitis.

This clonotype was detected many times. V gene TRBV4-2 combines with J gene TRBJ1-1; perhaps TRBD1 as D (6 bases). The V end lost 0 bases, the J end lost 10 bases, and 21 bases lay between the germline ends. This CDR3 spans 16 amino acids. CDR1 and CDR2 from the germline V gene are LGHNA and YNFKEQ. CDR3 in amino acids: CASSQEDSGGGRVAFF. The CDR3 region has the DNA TGTGCCAGCAGCCAAGAGGATAGCGGTGGGGGGCGCGTAGCTTTCTTT.

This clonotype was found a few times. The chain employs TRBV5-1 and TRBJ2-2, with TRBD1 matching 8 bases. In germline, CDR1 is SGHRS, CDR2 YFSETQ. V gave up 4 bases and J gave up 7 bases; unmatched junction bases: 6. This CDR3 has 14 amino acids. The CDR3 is CASSPQGAFGELFF. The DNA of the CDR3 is TGCGCCAGCAGCCCGCAGGGGGCGTTCGGGGAGCTGTTTTTT.

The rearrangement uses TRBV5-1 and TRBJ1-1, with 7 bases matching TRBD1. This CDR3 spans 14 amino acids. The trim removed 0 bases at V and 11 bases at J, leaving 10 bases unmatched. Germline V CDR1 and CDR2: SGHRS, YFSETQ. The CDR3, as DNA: TGCGCCAGCAGCTTGGAGGGAACAAGGGGGCTGGCTTTCTTT. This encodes CASSLEGTRGLAFF.

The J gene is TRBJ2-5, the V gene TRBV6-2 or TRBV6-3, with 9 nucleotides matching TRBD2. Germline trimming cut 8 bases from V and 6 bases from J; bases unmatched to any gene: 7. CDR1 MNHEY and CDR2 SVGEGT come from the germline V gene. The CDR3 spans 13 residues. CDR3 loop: CASLAGGLKTQYF. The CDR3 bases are TGTGCCAGCCTGGCGGGAGGGCTAAAGACCCAGTACTTC.

The CDR3 DNA reads as TGTGCCAGCAGTTACAGTCGTCAGGCTAAATACTCCTACGAGCAGTACTTC. This codes for CASSYSRQAKYSYEQYF. The rearrangement joins TRBV6-2 or TRBV6-3 to TRBJ2-7, with unresolved D. With 2 bases removed from V and 0 bases from J, the gap between germline ends came to 17 bases. This CDR3 is 17 amino acids long. Germline V gene lookup returns CDR1 MNHEY and CDR2 SVGEGT.

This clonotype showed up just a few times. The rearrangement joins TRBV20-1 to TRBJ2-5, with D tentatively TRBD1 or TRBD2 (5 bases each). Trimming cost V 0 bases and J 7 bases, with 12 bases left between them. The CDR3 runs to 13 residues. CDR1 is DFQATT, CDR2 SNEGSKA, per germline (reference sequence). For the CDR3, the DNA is TGCAGTGCTAGAGAGGAGGCGAGGGGGACCCAGTACTTC. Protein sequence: CSAREEARGTQYF.

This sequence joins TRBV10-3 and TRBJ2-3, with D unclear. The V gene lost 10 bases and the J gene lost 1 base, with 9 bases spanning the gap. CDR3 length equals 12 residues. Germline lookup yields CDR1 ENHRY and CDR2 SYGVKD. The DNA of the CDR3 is TGTGCCACCGCCGGCCGCACAGATACGCAGTATTTT. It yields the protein CATAGRTDTQYF.

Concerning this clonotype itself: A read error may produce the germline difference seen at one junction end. CDR3 in DNA: TGTGCCAGCAGCCCAGGACTAGCAATTGACAATGAGCAGTCCTTC. Translated, it gives CASSPGLAIDNEQSF. The rearrangement joins TRBV7-9 to TRBJ2-1; 8 nucleotides match TRBD2. The CDR3 contains 15 residues. CDR1 SEHNR and CDR2 FQNEAQ come from the germline V gene (reference sequence).

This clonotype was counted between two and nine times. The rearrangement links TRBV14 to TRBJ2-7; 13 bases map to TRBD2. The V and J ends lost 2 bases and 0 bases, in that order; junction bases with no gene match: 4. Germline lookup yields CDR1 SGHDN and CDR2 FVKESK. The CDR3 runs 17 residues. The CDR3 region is CASSQWTSGGASYEQYF. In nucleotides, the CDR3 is TGTGCCAGCAGCCAATGGACTAGCGGGGGAGCCTCCTACGAGCAGTACTTC.